This is a list of T cell receptor beta chains from one sample in a study of CD8+CD57+ T cells in acquired aplastic anemia. TCRdb ran MiXCR on the reads and lists one entry per CDR3 protein. The data hold about 420,000 distinct CDR3 sequences, with 55% to 70% observed a single time. The specimen was sorted CD4+, CD8+, or CD8+CD57+ T cells (not recorded which) from PBMCs. The receptors were gathered from a human donor in good health, serving as a control. Both conserved end residues are part of each CDR3. Fields, in order: clone size, D gene, V gene, J gene, CDR3 DNA, CDR3 protein. A D gene is named only where the DNA matches it firmly. A row's size may be missing; if present it is once, few, many or a size class.

many	-	TRBV30	TRBJ1-5	TGTGCCTGGAGTGGGACCGCTAATCAGCCCCAGCATTTT	CAWSGTANQPQHF
-	-	TRBV24-1	TRBJ1-2	TGTGCCACCAGTGACCCACTATTGGGTGGCTACACCTTC	CATSDPLLGGYTF
-	TRBD1	TRBV20-1	TRBJ1-4	TGCAGTGCTAGAGATCAGGGGGCGAGGAGGGGGGATGAAAAACTGTTTTTT	CSARDQGARRGDEKLFF
-	TRBD2	TRBV7-2	TRBJ2-7	TGTGCCAGCAGCTTAATTCGGGGGGAGTACGAGCAGTACTTC	CASSLIRGEYEQYF
many	-	TRBV6-5	TRBJ1-1	TGTGCCAGCAGTTATACTCCAGGGACTGAAGCTTTCTTT	CASSYTPGTEAFF
-	-	TRBV7-8	TRBJ1-3	TGTGCCAGCAGCTTAGCGAAAACTAAGGAGGCAGCCCTATTT	CASSLAKTKEAALF
-	-	TRBV20-1	TRBJ1-3	TGCAGTGCGACAGACAGGCGTCGTTCTGGAAACACCATATATTTT	CSATDRRRSGNTIYF
many	TRBD1	TRBV6-6	TRBJ1-6	TGTGCCAGCGGTATAGACAGGGTAGGATCACCCCTCCACTTT	CASGIDRVGSPLHF
-	-	TRBV15	TRBJ2-7	TGTGCCAGCACGTTCGGTGGTCTTGGCGGTGACGAGCAGTACTTC	CASTFGGLGGDEQYF
-	-	TRBV7-6	TRBJ2-3	TGTGCCAGCAGAACGTCCGCTAGCACAGATACGACGCAGTATTTT	CASRTSASTDTTQYF
-	TRBD2	TRBV20-1	TRBJ2-7	TGCAGTGCCACCAATCCTAGCGGGGGGGAGTACTTC	CSATNPSGGEYF
once	-	TRBV11-3	TRBJ2-1	TGTGCCAGCAGCTTAGGTCTAGATCGGGGGAATGAGCAGTTCTTC	CASSLGLDRGNEQFF
many	TRBD2	TRBV6-5	TRBJ2-1	TGTGCCAGCAGTTACACCTCGACTAGCGGGGGGGCCAATGAGCAGTTCTTC	CASSYTSTSGGANEQFF
-	-	TRBV6-5	TRBJ1-5	TGTGCCAGCGGGACACACAGTGGAAATCAGCCCCAGCATTTT	CASGTHSGNQPQHF
-	-	TRBV9	TRBJ2-5	TGTGCCAGCAGCGGAACCCCGGGGAGCACAGATACGCAGTACTTC	CASSGTPGSTDTQYF
-	-	TRBV9	TRBJ2-1	TGTGCCAGCAGCGTAGGGGGGGGCACCTACAATGAGCAGTTCTTC	CASSVGGGTYNEQFF
-	-	TRBV25-1	TRBJ1-6	TGTTACAGCAGTGAAACGGAGGCCAGGAGGTTTAATTCACCCCTCCACTTT	CYSSETEARRFNSPLHF
-	TRBD1	TRBV6-5	TRBJ1-2	TGTGCCAGCAGTCGACCCAGGGGGCTGGAGGGCGGCTACACCTTC	CASSRPRGLEGGYTF
-	TRBD1	TRBV20-1	TRBJ1-2	TGCAGTGCTAGACGTACAGGGGCGAGTGGCTACACCTTC	CSARRTGASGYTF
-	TRBD2	TRBV20-1	TRBJ2-5	TGCAGTGCCAGGGCGGGGGTACACGTGGACTTC	CSARAGVHVDF
-	-	TRBV2	TRBJ1-5	-	CASRLSQRRFGSGTQLF
-	-	TRBV19	TRBJ2-1	TGTGCCAGTAGTCTCGGGAGCTCCTACAATGAGCAGTTCTTC	CASSLGSSYNEQFF
few	TRBD2	TRBV19	TRBJ2-7	TGTGCCAGTAGTATAGGGGCTAGCGGCGCCTACGAGCAGTACTTC	CASSIGASGAYEQYF
-	-	TRBV19	TRBJ2-3	TGTGCCAGTACCCCTGGGGATACGGGGAGCACAGATACGCAGTATTTT	CASTPGDTGSTDTQYF
-	-	TRBV7-2	TRBJ2-6	TGTGCCAGTAGTCGGGGACGAGCGGGCTCTGGGGCCAACGTCCTGACTTTC	CASSRGRAGSGANVLTF
-	TRBD1	TRBV20-1	TRBJ2-6	TGCAGTGCTAGGGACAGGGGTGATGCTGGGGCCAACGTCCTGACTTTC	CSARDRGDAGANVLTF
-	-	TRBV5-4	TRBJ1-2	TGTGCCAGCAGTGTACCGTCTTATGGCTACACCTTC	CASSVPSYGYTF
-	-	TRBV15	TRBJ1-5	TGTGCCACCAGCGGCGACAGGCTCAATCAGCCCCAGCATTTT	CATSGDRLNQPQHF
-	-	TRBV2	TRBJ1-1	TGTGCCAGCAGCGCCTTGACTGGCATGAACACTGAAGCTTTCTTT	CASSALTGMNTEAFF
-	-	TRBV24-1	TRBJ2-2	TGTGCCACCAGTGGTGTTGGGCCAGGATCTGGAAACACCGGGGAGCTGTTTTTT	CATSGVGPGSGNTGELFF
many	TRBD1	TRBV27	TRBJ2-7	TGTGCCAGCAGTTCCCTGACAGGGACCTACGAGCAGTACTTC	CASSSLTGTYEQYF
-	-	TRBV12-3/TRBV12-4	TRBJ1-6	TGTGCCAGCAGCTTCATTAACTCACCCCTCCACTTT	CASSFINSPLHF
-	-	TRBV7-3	TRBJ1-2	TGTGCCAGCAGCTTAGGAGCGGGGAGTTATACCTTC	CASSLGAGSYTF
-	-	TRBV20-1	TRBJ1-2	TGCAGTGTCAGGTTTACGGGCAGTACCTATGGCTACACCTTC	CSVRFTGSTYGYTF
once	-	TRBV20-1	TRBJ2-3	TGCAGCGTTAGCACCCCCGCCGATCCGCAGTATTTT	CSVSTPADPQYF
-	TRBD2	TRBV28	TRBJ2-7	TGTGCCAGCAGTTTTTTACTAGCGGGGTCCTACGAGCAGTACTTC	CASSFLLAGSYEQYF
once	-	TRBV5-1	TRBJ2-7	TGCGCCAGCAGCTTGGATGGGGTTTACGAGCAGTACTTC	CASSLDGVYEQYF
many	-	TRBV30	TRBJ2-5	TGTGCCTGGAGTGCGGGGAATGAAGAGACCCAGTACTTC	CAWSAGNEETQYF
many	-	TRBV30	TRBJ1-2	TGTGCCTGGAGTGTACCGCGCCTTCAACGAAGCTACACCTTC	CAWSVPRLQRSYTF
-	TRBD1	TRBV2	TRBJ2-3	TGTGCCAGCAGCATCGGGACAGCGAATGATAAGCAGTATTTT	CASSIGTANDKQYF
once	-	TRBV12-3/TRBV12-4	TRBJ1-5	TGTGCCAGCAGTCCAAGCCTTCGTCAGCCCCAGCATTTT	CASSPSLRQPQHF
-	-	TRBV20-1	TRBJ1-5	TGCAGCGCTAGCTGGCTAGCGGGTCGTACCCAGCATTTT	CSASWLAGRTQHF
-	-	TRBV5-1	TRBJ1-1	TGCGCCAGTAGCTTGGCCAGCGGGGGGAACACTGAAGCTTTCTTT	CASSLASGGNTEAFF
few	-	TRBV2	TRBJ1-1	TGTGCCAGCAGTAAGGACGAAGGCACTGAAGCTTTCTTT	CASSKDEGTEAFF
-	TRBD1	TRBV7-6	TRBJ1-6	TGTGCCAGCAGCTTAGGGACAGGGGTCGAGCAGTACTTCCACTTT	CASSLGTGVEQYFHF
few	-	TRBV10-3	TRBJ1-6	TGTGCCAGCAAAGACAGGAGCCCCTATAATTCACCCCTCCACTTT	CASKDRSPYNSPLHF
-	-	TRBV7-4	TRBJ1-3	TGTGCCAGCACCTCTGGGGATACGGCGGCTGGAAACACCATATATTTT	CASTSGDTAAGNTIYF
-	TRBD2	TRBV29-1	TRBJ2-5	TGCAGCGTTGAAGGTGTAGGACTAGCGGTAGTTGGAGAGACCCAGTACTTC	CSVEGVGLAVVGETQYF
-	-	TRBV3-2	TRBJ2-2	TGTGCCAGCAGCCAGGTACGACACAGGGAGCTGTTTTTT	CASSQVRHRELFF
-	-	TRBV12-3/TRBV12-4	TRBJ1-2	TGTGCCAGCAGTTCGGACGCTAACTATGGCTACACCTTC	CASSSDANYGYTF
-	-	TRBV7-2	TRBJ2-5	TGTGCCAGCAGCTCGCCCGGCTACCAAGAGACCCAGTACTTC	CASSSPGYQETQYF
-	-	TRBV20-1	TRBJ1-2	TGCAGTGCAGACGGCAGGGGTTGGTCCTACACCTTC	CSADGRGWSYTF
-	-	TRBV5-4	TRBJ1-1	TGTGCCAGCAGATTGATCCAAACCACTGAAGCTTTCTTT	CASRLIQTTEAFF
-	TRBD1	TRBV25-1	TRBJ2-2	TGTGCCAACAAAGATGGGACAGGGGGCGCTTCCGGGGAGCTGTTTTTT	CANKDGTGGASGELFF
once	-	TRBV5-1	TRBJ2-7	TGCGCCAGCAGCTTCTACGGGGAGAGCTCCTCAGGCTACGAGCAGTACTTC	CASSFYGESSSGYEQYF